The present entry profiles one T cell receptor (beta chain) with its context. Its specific antigen is unknown. No base-level quality is on record; no much larger clone is a single base apart. The entry originates in a study of immune evolution from preneoplasia to lung adenocarcinoma (dated by TCRdb to 2020 to 2023). Background on the whole study: No AAH lesions showed HLA loss of heterozygosity, compared with 6% to 7.5% of AIS, around 14% of MIA and around a third of ADC lesions. The study profiled immune contexture across lung adenocarcinoma precursors and invasive adenocarcinoma using immune gene expression, TCR sequencing and multiplex immunofluorescence. Resected precursor lesions (AAH, AIS, MIA) and invasive adenocarcinomas were compared with paired morphologically normal lung tissue. Sample size was determined by specimen availability and not by a prior power calculation. The immune data were integrated with whole exome sequencing and methylation data from the same cohort of nodules. A total of approximately 50 patients with pulmonary nodules who underwent surgical resection were included in the overall cohort. TCR sequencing data were obtained from 51 patients. According to the study, fewer than 130 samples went through TCR sequencing. POLYSOLVER was used to infer Class I HLA alleles from exome data, while LOHHLA was used to detect allele-specific HLA loss.

Using the immunoSEQ hsTCRbeta Kit, TCR beta CDR3 regions were sequenced from DNA. The study's own analysis went as follows. TCR sequencing data were analysed with the ImmunoSEQ Analyzer. T cell clonality was defined as 1 minus Pielou's evenness, calculated on productive rearrangements. The inverse Simpson index, applied to productive templates, was used to measure T cell diversity. T cell density was TCR beta template counts normalized to usable DNA, estimated by amplifying and sequencing housekeeping genes. TCR metrics were compared across histologic stages using two-sided Kruskal-Wallis tests. TCRdb re-hosts the immuneACCESS table, in-frame sequences only. Its copies lack some clones; in the studies checked, an unresolved V gene accounts for under half of them, and the cause for the rest is not known. V and J calls and clone size are those listed in that table; D and trimming were worked out from the DNA. The sample yields 2,000 to 2,500 clones; more than 70% were counted once. The ten largest clones take up just over 9% of the sample.

Paper-wide results and their limitations: The findings rested on association rather than direct causation, and larger cohorts with long-term follow-up and longitudinal biopsies were considered necessary. Because all patients were from Japan and China, applicability to Western populations was uncertain. Compared with EGFR-mutant or double wild-type lesions, KRAS-mutant nodules had the highest T cell clonality. Normal lung had the highest top T cell clone frequencies, which appeared to decline progressively from AAH through AIS, MIA and invasive adenocarcinoma. Clonality was highest in normal lung, while later-stage lesions appeared to have lower clonality but higher T cell density and diversity.

Resection was performed on patients in Japan or China between the mid-2010s and the late 2010s. Two lung cancer pathologists independently reviewed H&E slides to confirm the histologic diagnosis of every case. To enrich premalignant or tumor cells for nucleic acid extraction, macro-dissection was performed after pathologic assessment. FFPE tissue was used for DNA isolation with the AllPrep DNA/RNA FFPE Kit. The CDR3 runs 14 amino acids, cysteine and phenylalanine included. Only CDR3 DNA is held: 42 bases, read in frame from base 1. The junction shows trimming of 1 base on V and 7 bases on J, plus 11 bases between the germline ends. CDR1 is given as SGHNT and CDR2 as YENEEA, both from the germline V gene.

The V gene is TRBV11-3 and the J gene is TRBJ2-1, and the D gene may be TRBD1, 6 bases matching. This clonotype was sampled from a person between 60 and 80 years old with lung adenocarcinoma. Sequencing was carried out using FFPE minimally invasive lung adenocarcinoma tissue. The cell subset or site label of this sample denotes: micro-invasive lung adenocarcinoma (MIA). The CDR3 protein: CASSLGDMGNEQFF. The base sequence is TGTGCCAGCAGCTTAGGGGACATGGGGAATGAGCAGTTCTTC.